Each of the 19 T cell receptor beta chains below was sequenced from the same sample in a study of molecular identifiers for immune sequencing clone quantification. TCRdb processed the PCR reads anew with MiXCR; each CDR3 protein has one entry. The data hold around 320,000 distinct CDR3 sequences, with 24% observed a single time. Material for sequencing was naive CD8+ T cells from blood, with Jurkat cell RNA spiked in. Subset in this sample: FACS-sorted CD8+CD4-CCR7+CD45RA+ naive T cells. All receptors derive from a human donor in good health. Some libraries in this study had Jurkat cell RNA spiked in.

Comment on this clonotype: A junction end diverges from the germline sequence, so it may reflect a read error. The rearrangement joins TRBV7-6 to TRBJ2-5; possible D gene TRBD2, 6 bases. The CDR3 has 15 amino acids. Germline V gives CDR1 SGHVS, CDR2 FNYEAQ. CDR3 region: CASSDLSGPKEIQYF. Here the CDR3 DNA reads TGTGCCAGCAGCGACCTGAGCGGGCCTAAAGAGATCCAGTACTTC.

Points on this clonotype: Given a much more abundant clone one base away, this may be a read error. V usage is TRBV2 and J usage is TRBJ1-1; the D gene is possibly TRBD1 (6 bases). V was pared by 5 bases and J by 3 bases, with 25 bases between. Germline lookup yields CDR1 SNHLY and CDR2 FYNNEI. The CDR3 runs 18 residues. In nucleotides, the CDR3 is TGTGCCAGCAGTTTCGTCCCGAGGGTCAGGGGCAAGGACACTGAAGCTTTCTTT. Amino acids: CASSFVPRVRGKDTEAFF.

The chain employs TRBV7-9 and TRBJ1-2; 10 positions agree with TRBD1. The CDR3 runs 15 residues. J gave up 4 bases and V 2 bases, and 4 bases lay outside the gene matches. Per germline, CDR1 SEHNR and CDR2 FQNEAQ (reference sequence). The CDR3 loop is CASSLSGQGVYGYTF. The DNA of the CDR3 is TGTGCCAGCAGCTTATCAGGACAGGGGGTCTATGGCTACACCTTC.

Many counts were recorded for this clonotype. V and J are TRBV30 and TRBJ2-7; 9 bases line up with TRBD2. This CDR3 has 14 residues. With V trimmed by 1 base and J by 4 bases, 5 bases remained unmatched. Per germline, CDR1 GTSNPN and CDR2 SVGIG (reference sequence). CDR3 nucleotide sequence: TGTGCCTGGAGTGCTATAGCGGGAGTTTACGAGCAGTACTTC. Translating gives CAWSAIAGVYEQYF.

Ten or more counts support this clonotype. The chain recombines TRBV6-5 with TRBJ1-3, with D perhaps TRBD1 (5 bases). This CDR3 spans 13 amino acids. Germline V gives CDR1 MNHEY, CDR2 SVGAGI. The V end was cut by 2 bases, the J end by 9 bases, with 11 bases between. The DNA of the CDR3 is TGTGCCAGCAGTTACGGGACGGACTCCACCATATATTTT. Its protein product is CASSYGTDSTIYF.

A few counts support this clonotype. The rearrangement joins TRBV20-1 to TRBJ2-7; D not certain. V gave up 0 bases and J gave up 2 bases, with 11 bases separating them. The germline V gene has CDR1 DFQATT and CDR2 SNEGSKA (reference sequence). The CDR3 is made up of 14 amino acids. CDR3 sequence reads: CSARDRAEAYEQYF. The CDR3 region has the DNA TGCAGTGCTAGAGATAGGGCAGAAGCCTACGAGCAGTACTTC.

This clonotype came up a few times. V gene TRBV7-8 combines with J gene TRBJ2-1, with a tentative D call TRBD1 (5 bases). The length of the CDR3 is 16 residues. V lost 2 bases to trimming and J lost 3 bases, with 14 bases between them. Germline lookup yields CDR1 SGHVS and CDR2 FQNEAQ. The DNA for the CDR3 is TGTGCCAGCAGCTTAAATCAGGGAAAGAGCTACAATGAGCAGTTCTTC. It specifies CASSLNQGKSYNEQFF.

This clonotype was seen more than once but under ten times. CDR3 protein: CASRPRSSFRSTDTQYF. In nucleotides, the CDR3 is TGTGCCAGCAGGCCCCGCTCTAGCTTTCGTAGCACAGATACGCAGTATTTT. J is TRBJ2-3 and V is TRBV12-3 or TRBV12-4, with a weak D call TRBD2 (5 bases). This CDR3 has 17 amino acids. Deletions cut 6 bases from V and 0 bases from J, with 19 bases between.

This clonotype was picked up a small number of times. The rearrangement uses TRBV30 and TRBJ1-2, with a possible D match to TRBD1 (5 bases). Trimming removed 3 bases from V and 6 bases from J, with 11 bases in between. CDR3 length: 12 amino acids. Germline values: CDR1 GTSNPN, CDR2 SVGIG (reference sequence). The CDR3 sequence is CAWSERGDGYTF. The CDR3, as DNA: TGTGCCTGGAGCGAAAGGGGAGATGGCTACACCTTC.

There are many counts of this clonotype. Written as DNA, the CDR3 is TGTGCTAGTGCCCTAGGGGTGGGGGAGCTCCAGCATTTT. Translation gives CASALGVGELQHF. The chain joins TRBV12-5 to TRBJ1-5, with D possibly being TRBD1 (5 bases). Germline CDR1 reads LGHNT; CDR2 reads FRNRAP. The V end was cut by 7 bases, the J end by 12 bases, with 19 bases between. CDR3 length equals 13 residues.

This clonotype was seen a few times. V and J are TRBV30 and TRBJ2-6, with D hard to call. This CDR3 is 13 amino acids long. Trimming cost V 5 bases and J 3 bases, with 8 bases left between them. Per the germline V gene, CDR1 is GTSNPN and CDR2 is SVGIG (reference sequence). The CDR3 coding sequence is TGTGCCTGGGCCTATGTTGGGGCCAACGTCCTGACTTTC. This sequence encodes CAWAYVGANVLTF.

V and J are TRBV6-5 and TRBJ2-7; D is tentatively TRBD1 or TRBD2 (5 bases each). The length of the CDR3 is 13 residues. Germline CDR1 reads MNHEY; CDR2 reads SVGAGI. Trimming shortened V by 11 bases and J by 0 bases, and 14 bases separated the two germline ends. The CDR3 spells CAAGTDSSYEQYF. In nucleotides, the CDR3 is TGTGCCGCCGGGACCGATAGCTCCTACGAGCAGTACTTC.

The rearrangement joins TRBV7-8 to TRBJ2-7, with TRBD2 matching 8 bases. Trimming at V came to 1 base and at J to 3 bases, leaving 8 bases not matched to a gene. The CDR3 totals 16 residues. Germline V gene sequence: CDR1 SGHVS, CDR2 FQNEAQ. DNA for the CDR3: TGTGCCAGCAGCTTAGGACGCGGGGGGCCCCGCTACGAGCAGTACTTC. As protein: CASSLGRGGPRYEQYF.

This clonotype was found many times. The rearrangement uses TRBV18 and TRBJ2-3; D may be TRBD2 (6 bases). Germline V gene sequence: CDR1 KGHSH, CDR2 LQKENI. V lost 5 bases and J 4 bases, leaving 16 bases between the germline ends. This CDR3 has 15 residues. CDR3 sequence reads: CASSSTDGRADTQYF. Here the CDR3 DNA reads TGTGCCAGCTCATCCACCGACGGGAGAGCAGATACGCAGTATTTT.

The chain recombines TRBV6-1 with TRBJ1-2, with D tentatively TRBD1 (5 bases). Trimming removed 6 bases at V and 4 bases at J, with 15 bases between. CDR3 length: 14 amino acids. Germline CDR1 MNHNS, CDR2 SASEGT. For the CDR3, the DNA is TGTGCCAGCAGGTATTTTGAGACAGTCTATGGCTACACCTTC. It translates to CASRYFETVYGYTF.

This clonotype occurred many times. The V call is TRBV4-1, the J call TRBJ2-3; 8 bases agree with TRBD1. The V segment lost 3 bases and the J segment 2 bases; nucleotides outside the gene matches: 10. This CDR3 has 17 residues. From germline, CDR1 is MGHRA and CDR2 YSYEKL. The CDR3 bases are TGCGCCAGCAGCCAGCCAGGACAGGGCCCGGACACAGATACGCAGTATTTT. Its protein product is CASSQPGQGPDTDTQYF.

The chain combines TRBV19 with TRBJ2-1; no firm D call. Deletions cut 1 base from V and 0 bases from J, with 7 bases between. The CDR3 is made up of 15 amino acids. Germline V CDR1 and CDR2: LNHDA, SQIVND (reference sequence). Written as DNA, the CDR3 is TGTGCCAGTAGTATAGCGACGCGCTCCTACAATGAGCAGTTCTTC. Translating it yields CASSIATRSYNEQFF.

Comment on this clonotype: A read error may be the cause here, since a much bigger clone is one base away. V and J are TRBV12-3 or TRBV12-4 and TRBJ1-5, with TRBD1 matching 8 bases. Unmatched junction bases numbered 3, after V lost 3 bases and J lost 2 bases. The CDR3 contains 15 residues. The CDR3 coding sequence is TGTGCCAGCAGTTTGGTGACAGGGGGCAATCAGCCCCAGCATTTT. This gives the protein CASSLVTGGNQPQHF.

The V gene is TRBV19, the J gene TRBJ2-7, with TRBD2 identical over 8 bases. CDR1 LNHDA and CDR2 SQIVND come from the germline V gene (reference sequence). This CDR3 comprises 15 residues. The V gene end was trimmed by 6 bases and the J gene end by 3 bases; junction bases not matched to a gene: 10. In DNA form, the CDR3 reads TGTGCCAGTAGACTTACTAGCGGAGAATACTACGAGCAGTACTTC. Its protein is CASRLTSGEYYEQYF.